The present T cell receptor beta chain was sequenced within a study of spatial heterogeneity in lung cancer. Study-level information: Beta-chain sequences were consistently detected more often than alpha-chain sequences. A strong correlation was found between TCR transcript counts in tumor regions and a T cell module score derived from matched bulk RNA-seq.

In the library, each TCR cDNA molecule bore its own unique molecular identifier. Each CDR3 protein gets one entry after TCRdb re-called the 5' RACE reads with MiXCR. The sample holds about 6,800 distinct CDR3 sequences; around an eighth are singletons and the top ten take more than 8.5%. Notes on the study in general: Tumor mutation counts were tracked by expanded intratumoral alpha and beta TCR counts.

Documented time point: sample taken at primary tumor resection. Samples were donated by 72 untreated early-stage non-small cell lung cancer patients. This clonotype was seen many times. The antigen is unknown. The library was built for alpha chains, so this beta chain is an off-target read and its size means little. Sequenced here: lung tumor tissue, sampled at surgery. This clonotype originated in a male donor with early-stage non-small cell lung cancer.

The DNA of the CDR3 is TGTGCCAGCAGTTACGATTCATCAGGGATCGGAGGCTATGGCTACACCTTC. The encoded protein is CASSYDSSGIGGYGYTF. The chain employs TRBV6-6 and TRBJ1-2; a weak D match, TRBD1 (5 bases). Germline V gene lookup returns CDR1 MNHNY and CDR2 SVGAGI (reference sequence). Trimming pared 2 bases from V and 4 bases from J, leaving 20 bases between. This CDR3 has 17 residues.